This T cell receptor (beta chain) was captured by sequencing in a study of CD8+ T cells in alopecia areata listed by TCRdb under 2018. With regard to the full study: The treated patients, all with moderate-to-severe alopecia areata, were enrolled in an open-label pilot trial of oral tofacitinib given at 5 to 10 mg twice daily. Tofacitinib was administered for 6 to 18 months, and 6 months of follow-up off drug were then conducted to assess delayed response and recurrence. For the treated patients, the SALT score, which quantifies what percentage of scalp surface area is affected, served as the measure of disease severity. In both human patients and the C3H/HeJ mouse model, the study applied high-throughput TCRbeta sequencing to look at T cell clonal expansion in alopecia areata. Human TCRbeta sequencing covered scalp tissue and sorted CD4+ and CD8+ peripheral blood T cells from patchy and totalis/universalis alopecia areata patients and healthy controls. Biopsies were taken from tofacitinib-treated patients at baseline and again at 4 and 24 weeks into treatment, and several of those patients also had a later scalp biopsy. Scalp clonality was compared across normal scalp (n=4), patchy alopecia areata scalp (n=8), and alopecia totalis/universalis scalp (n=8). RNA was extracted with the PAXgene miRNA kit for fixed scalp, the miRNeasy kit for PBMCs, and the RNeasy kit for mouse skin. TCRbeta CDR3 regions were amplified by immunoSEQ multiplex PCR using 35 Vbeta forward and 13 Jbeta reverse primers.

Beyond this particular receptor, the publication reports: Unlike mouse skin, which is dominated by gammadelta T cells, normal human skin has resident alphabeta T cells that are also sequenced, and this complicates analysis of the scalp TCR repertoire. Higher clonality and more expanded CD8+ clones were observed in lesional scalp than in normal scalp, particularly in alopecia totalis/universalis, a finding suggestive of antigenic drive. Scalp clonality and the number of expanded CD8+ clones among the top 100 scalp clones were significantly decreased by tofacitinib. During tofacitinib treatment, many expanded lesional clones stuck around in both scalp and blood, and this persistence may partly explain why relapse happens after treatment is stopped. Because the treated cohort was small and had just a single nonresponder, larger studies are needed to establish links between baseline CD8+ expansion and response. Shared TCR sequences between patients were less evident than in mice, which may be partly attributable to HLA diversity in the patient population.

The sample's time point label is to be understood as: less than five weeks on oral tofacitinib. The label giving this sample's treatment or condition can be read as: oral pan-JAK inhibitor, 5-10 mg twice daily. Lesional scalp punch biopsies and peripheral blood were obtained from alopecia areata patients. PBMCs were isolated by density centrifugation and stained for CD3, CD4 and CD8, and CD4+ and CD8+ T cells were sorted on a FACSAria. The protocol used for the library was the immunoSEQ multiplex PCR assay. RNA was extracted from all samples and reverse transcribed into cDNA as template for TCR sequencing. First-strand cDNA was synthesized using SuperScript III with a 2:1 mix of oligo-dT and random hexamers. A synthetic immune receptor repertoire was used to assess amplification bias, and residual bias was removed computationally. On the authors' methods: Raw reads were preprocessed to remove errors, and CDR3 was defined according to IMGT conventions as the region from the conserved cysteine to phenylalanine. Clonality was computed by normalizing Shannon entropy by log2 of the number of productive unique TCRs and subtracting the result from 1. CD4 or CD8 identity of scalp clones was inferred by cross-referencing scalp TCRbeta sequences with sorted blood CD4 and CD8 repertoires. The immuneACCESS repertoire file appears here via TCRdb, limited to in-frame rearrangements. These files lack a portion of the clones; in checked studies, under half of the deficit traces to unresolved V genes, and the cause of the others is not known. The DNA was the basis for D and trimming; V, J and clone size are from that table. The sample table shows 140,000 to 150,000 clones, and 45% to 65% are seen once. The ten largest clones take up 15% of the sample.

Points on this clone: Which antigen it targets is not known. No quality values exist for individual bases; no much larger clone is one base distant.

The source material was CD8+ T cells sorted from blood, sampled at week 4, from a patient treated with tofacitinib. This sequence originates from a human donor with alopecia areata.

The base sequence is TGTGCCAGCAGCGTAGGGGCCGCAGAGCAGTTCTTC. Its protein reads: CASSVGAAEQFF. Here the chain combines TRBV9 and TRBJ2-1, with no reliable assignment of the D segment. CDR1 is given as SGDLS and CDR2 as YYNGEE, both from the germline V gene. From its cysteine to its phenylalanine, the CDR3 spans 12 amino acids. Only the CDR3 portion is preserved as DNA: 36 bases, with reading frame beginning at the first base. Trimming costs V 0 bases and J 10 bases, and their ends lie 8 bases apart.